A selection of T cell receptor beta chains follows, all from one sample in a study of cytomegalovirus exposure and HLA in healthy donors. Clones were sequenced by immunoSEQ multiplex PCR, and TCRdb holds only the in-frame ones, with some missing. The sample records some 120,000 clones, around 78% being singletons. The source material was PBMCs. The receptors were sampled from a woman in her 40s in good health and CMV-seronegative. Each CDR3 is given without its conserved first and last residue. The order of the fields is D gene, V gene, J gene, CDR3 protein. A D gene is named only where the DNA matches it firmly.

>TRBD1|TRBV11-2|TRBJ1-1
ASTRPGQGATNTEAF
>NA|TRBV28|TRBJ1-5
ASSLSIGGISNQPQH
>NA|TRBV5-1|TRBJ1-1
ASSLHNQGIRTEAF
>NA|TRBV7-8|TRBJ2-5
ASSYQTRGETQY
>TRBD1|TRBV5-1|TRBJ2-5
ASSPGTAQETQY
>NA|TRBV28|TRBJ2-1
ASSLQGAGANEQF
>TRBD1|TRBV28|TRBJ1-2
ASSLVAGGAYGYT
>TRBD1|TRBV19|TRBJ1-1
ASSISPGQVEAF
>NA|TRBV4-2|TRBJ2-7
ASSQDRVGRSEQY
>NA|TRBV2|TRBJ2-7
ASSDLGGGSPYEQY
>TRBD1|TRBV5-4|TRBJ1-2
ASSIPDRGSYGYT
>TRBD1|TRBV28|TRBJ1-1
ASTGADAGQGKSTAEAF
>TRBD2|TRBV18|TRBJ2-7
ASSSGRSYEQY
>TRBD2|TRBV2|TRBJ2-5
ASSSEAGGGTQY
>TRBD1|TRBV2|TRBJ1-2
ASSVGQGGPLPYT
>NA|TRBV4-1|TRBJ2-3
ASSQDLGTDTQY
>NA|TRBV5-1|TRBJ1-2
ASGSGGLSYGYT
>TRBD2|TRBV7-9|TRBJ2-5
ASSRGSQETQY
>NA|TRBV13|TRBJ2-7
ASSLGGPYEQY
>TRBD1|TRBV11-2|TRBJ2-7
ASSLVAGQGAYEQY
>TRBD1|TRBV6-1|TRBJ1-1
ASNLLDRGITEAF
>TRBD2|TRBV9|TRBJ2-1
ASSVGGSPGNEQF
>NA|TRBV6-1|NA
ASSENPIYYEQY
>TRBD1|TRBV7-6|NA
ASSPGGVSYEQY
>TRBD1|TRBV15|TRBJ2-7
ATRRQGADEQY
>NA|TRBV5-4|NA
ASSDPRSYEQY
>NA|TRBV11-3|TRBJ1-3
ASSLGRTAGNTIY
>TRBD2|TRBV27|TRBJ2-7
ASSPGLAGGRYEQH
>TRBD1|TRBV6-8|TRBJ2-1
AMPGQKKRNEQF
>TRBD2|TRBV28|TRBJ2-7
ASSPRCWGGFCDEQY
>NA|TRBV7-8|TRBJ2-7
ASRAGRLGGEQY
>TRBD1|TRBV15|TRBJ2-5
ATSSLGTVGKETQY
>NA|TRBV7-6|TRBJ1-5
ASSLAENQPQH
>NA|TRBV28|TRBJ2-7
ASRQGQEQY
>TRBD1|TRBV5-6|TRBJ2-2
ASSRWDRVAGELF
>NA|TRBV7-3|NA
ASSPSPGSYEQY
>TRBD2|TRBV28|TRBJ2-3
ASSLVAGFTDTQY
>TRBD2|TRBV5-1|TRBJ2-1
ASSYTTGLAGYNEQF
>NA|TRBV7-9|TRBJ2-7
SSSPARGRLTYEQY
>TRBD1|TRBV13|TRBJ2-7
ASSPRGPAYEQY
>TRBD2|TRBV2|TRBJ2-5
ASDIRDLAGGRETQY
>TRBD2|TRBV5-1|TRBJ2-3
ASSLGGGSTDTQY
>NA|TRBV11-3|TRBJ2-1
ASSYRDGTYNEQF
>NA|TRBV18|TRBJ1-1
ASSPGELLEAF
>NA|TRBV25-1|TRBJ1-5
ASSEFGGSQPQH
>TRBD2|TRBV28|TRBJ2-7
ASSLCSWRGDYEQY
>NA|TRBV5-6|TRBJ2-7
ASSLMGGQDSYEQY
>TRBD1|TRBV18|TRBJ2-5
ASSPRNQGAETQY
>NA|TRBV28|TRBJ1-2
ASSQGRAGYGYT
>NA|TRBV7-8|TRBJ2-1
ASSPPRGSARGGEQF
>TRBD1|TRBV2|TRBJ2-2
ASSDRGPRNTGELF
>TRBD1|TRBV4-1|TRBJ2-7
ASSQEGRQGTYEQY
>NA|TRBV2|TRBJ2-6
ASSADFRSGANVLT
>NA|TRBV5-4|TRBJ1-2
ASSRGGDYGYT
>TRBD1|TRBV4-1|TRBJ1-6
ASSQQGVGNSPLH
>TRBD2|TRBV19|TRBJ2-3
ASRRAGASTDTQY
>NA|TRBV28|TRBJ2-7
ASSLLGAFPSEQY
>TRBD1|TRBV27|NA
ASSSPDRGFHEQY